This T cell receptor (beta chain) was documented in a study of T cells after yellow fever vaccination. Many counts were recorded for this clonotype. What it binds is not known. Study-level points and caveats: Boosting was followed by the reappearance of most primary-vaccination clones (approximately 97% CD4, 70% to 90% CD8). Repertoires sorted by FACS could include abundant clonotypes that are contaminants from the bulk population.

MiXCR was run by TCRdb on the 5' RACE reads, yielding one entry per CDR3 protein. The top ten clones hold 15% to 20% of a sample with 200,000 to 300,000 distinct CDR3 sequences, around 3.5% of them seen once. The input for sequencing was PBMCs, taken 15 days after the yellow fever booster vaccination. This TCR was recovered from a man between 18 and 29 years old who received the YFV17D yellow fever vaccine.

CDR3 residues: CASSLTPQETQYF. The CDR3 DNA reads as TGCGCCAGCAGCTTGACCCCTCAAGAGACCCAGTACTTC. The J gene is TRBJ2-5, the V gene TRBV5-1; D remains ambiguous. This CDR3 contains 13 residues. V gave up 1 base and J gave up 2 bases, with 6 bases separating them. Germline V gene data show CDR1 as SGHRS and CDR2 as YFSETQ.